Presented here are 18 T cell receptor beta chains from one specimen sequenced in a study of T cell responses to AZD1222 COVID-19 vaccine. The protocol was immunoSEQ multiplex PCR, while the TCRdb copy is restricted to in-frame clones and leaves out a portion. The data show 25,000 to 35,000 clones, 93% seen once. The sequences come from peripheral blood, collected on day 0 of AZD1222 vaccination. All receptors come from an adult in good health.

The J gene is TRBJ2-6, the V gene TRBV3-1 (or the pseudogene TRBV3-2), with D perhaps TRBD1 (6 bases). V was pared by 6 bases and J by 2 bases, with 14 bases between. The V gene's germline CDR1 is LGHDT and CDR2 YNNKEL (reference sequence). The CDR3 length is 16 residues. The CDR3 DNA is TGTGCCAGCAGTCAGGGGTACAACCCTGGGGCCAACGTCCTGACTTTC. Translated, it gives CASSQGYNPGANVLTF.

The chain links TRBV15 to TRBJ2-7, with 8 bases fitting TRBD1. J gave up 2 bases and V 1 base, and 10 bases lay outside the gene matches. There are 17 residues in the CDR3. CDR1 is LNHNV and CDR2 is YYDKDF in the germline V gene (reference sequence). CDR3 loop: CATSRGEWTGPPYEQYF. The CDR3 region has the DNA TGTGCCACCAGCAGAGGGGAGTGGACAGGGCCACCCTACGAGCAGTACTTC.

The CDR3 sequence is CASSPGQGQDEQYF. Here the CDR3 DNA reads TGCGCCAGCAGCCCGGGACAGGGTCAGGATGAGCAGTACTTC. The chain combines TRBV4-1 with TRBJ2-7; 9 bases align to TRBD1. The CDR3 has 14 residues. Germline lookup yields CDR1 MGHRA and CDR2 YSYEKL. J was trimmed by 7 bases and V by 4 bases; bases with no gene match: 8.

This rearrangement joins TRBV3-1 (or the pseudogene TRBV3-2) to TRBJ1-4; D might be TRBD1 (5 bases). The V end was cut by 4 bases, the J end by 8 bases, with 17 bases between. The CDR3 sequence is 15 residues long. Germline V gene lookup returns CDR1 LGHDT and CDR2 YNNKEL (reference sequence). The CDR3 is CASSLAGRLREKLFF. The CDR3 nucleotides read TGTGCCAGCAGCCTGGCGGGACGCCTAAGGGAAAAACTGTTTTTT.

The rearrangement joins TRBV5-4 to TRBJ2-3; the match to TRBD1 covers 9 bases. Germline V gene lookup returns CDR1 SGHNT and CDR2 YYREEE (reference sequence). The CDR3 is 15 residues long. The V segment lost 4 bases and the J segment 3 bases; nucleotides outside the gene matches: 6. The CDR3 bases are TGTGCCAGCAGCGGGGGGACAGGGAGTACAGATACGCAGTATTTT. This gives the protein CASSGGTGSTDTQYF.

The chain couples TRBV5-5 to TRBJ2-7, with D maybe TRBD1 (5 bases). The V gene lost 0 bases and the J gene lost 2 bases, with 9 bases spanning the gap. The CDR3 sequence is 14 residues long. Germline values: CDR1 SGHKS, CDR2 YYEKEE (reference sequence). The CDR3 coding sequence is TGTGCCAGCAGCTTGGGCAGGGTTCCCTACGAGCAGTACTTC. Residues: CASSLGRVPYEQYF.

This chain uses TRBV4-1 with TRBJ2-7; 12 bases agree with TRBD1. The CDR3 spans 16 residues. With V trimmed by 3 bases and J by 3 bases, 6 bases remained unmatched. The germline V gene encodes CDR1 MGHRA and CDR2 YSYEKL. The CDR3 sequence: CASSQSGTGGLYEQYF. The CDR3 coding sequence is TGCGCCAGCAGCCAGTCCGGGACAGGGGGCCTCTACGAGCAGTACTTC.

V usage is TRBV19 and J usage is TRBJ1-1, with D hard to call. Germline V gene lookup returns CDR1 LNHDA and CDR2 SQIVND (reference sequence). The CDR3 extends over 14 amino acids. Trimming left V 6 bases short and J 1 base short, with 12 bases between. CDR3 sequence: CASRDILGNTEAFF. The CDR3 coding sequence is TGTGCCAGTAGAGATATATTGGGGAACACTGAAGCTTTCTTT.

The chain joins TRBV12-3 or TRBV12-4 to TRBJ2-2, with no clear D. Trimming took off 1 base at V and 4 bases at J, with 4 bases between the two ends. The CDR3 totals 13 residues. CDR3 region: CASSLGPTGELFF. The CDR3 region has the DNA TGTGCCAGCAGTTTAGGCCCCACCGGGGAGCTGTTTTTT.

J is TRBJ2-5 and V is TRBV19; D may be TRBD1 or TRBD2 (6 bases each). Between the trimmed V and J ends, which lost 3 bases and 1 base, there was a span of 15 bases. Germline V lookup: CDR1 LNHDA, CDR2 SQIVND (reference sequence). The CDR3 has 16 residues. The CDR3 DNA follows: TGTGCCAGTAGTATTAGAGTAGGGGGGTCCCAAGAGACCCAGTACTTC. Residues: CASSIRVGGSQETQYF.

The rearrangement uses TRBV19 and TRBJ2-4; possibly TRBD2 for D (5 bases). The V end lost 6 bases, the J end lost 0 bases, and 15 bases lay between the germline ends. CDR3 length: 16 residues. Germline loops: CDR1 LNHDA, CDR2 SQIVND (reference sequence). The CDR3 loop is CASSPEGQIAKNIQYF. CDR3 in DNA: TGTGCCAGTAGCCCAGAGGGTCAAATAGCCAAAAACATTCAGTACTTC.

The CDR3 loop is CASSLTAGGLLAYNEQFF. CDR3 sequence (DNA): TGCGCCAGCAGCTTGACCGCGGGGGGCCTTTTAGCCTACAATGAGCAGTTCTTC. J is TRBJ2-1 and V is TRBV5-1, with 8 bases lining up with TRBD2. Germline CDR1 reads SGHRS; CDR2 reads YFSETQ. Losses at the gene ends were 1 base for V and 2 bases for J; bases not matched to a gene: 11. The CDR3 loop spans 18 amino acids.

The chain combines TRBV28 with TRBJ2-3; 12 nucleotides agree with TRBD2. CDR1 MDHEN and CDR2 SYDVKM come from the germline V gene. The V segment lost 7 bases and the J segment 5 bases; nucleotides outside the gene matches: 13. The CDR3 is 17 amino acids. CDR3 in amino acids: CASTNEGLAGGIDTQYF. The CDR3 region has the DNA TGTGCCAGCACAAACGAGGGGCTAGCGGGGGGGATAGATACGCAGTATTTT.

The V gene is TRBV11-2, the J gene TRBJ2-1, with 9 bases matching TRBD2. Per germline, CDR1 SGHAT and CDR2 FQNNGV. The V and J ends lost 3 bases and 0 bases, in that order; junction bases with no gene match: 0. The CDR3 spans 15 residues. The CDR3 loop reads CASSFSGSSYNEQFF. CDR3 DNA: TGTGCCAGCAGCTTTAGCGGGAGCTCCTACAATGAGCAGTTCTTC. The full variable domain, in which reference TRBV11-2 and TRBJ2-1 provide the parts outside the CDR3, is EAGVAQSPRYKIIEKRQSVAFWCNPISGHATLYWYQQILGQGPKLLIQFQNNGVVDDSQLPKDRFSAERLKGVDSTLKIQPAKLEDSAVYLCASSFSGSSYNEQFFGPGTRLTVL.

This chain links TRBV27 with TRBJ2-5; TRBD1 agrees at 7 bases. Germline CDR1 reads MNHEY; CDR2 reads SMNVEV (reference sequence). V was pared by 3 bases and J by 0 bases, with 1 base of the junction left unmatched. The CDR3 sequence is 14 residues long. This chain's CDR3 is CASSLDRYQETQYF. The CDR3 bases are TGTGCCAGCAGTTTGGACAGGTACCAAGAGACCCAGTACTTC.

This clone was seen a few times. This chain links TRBV7-6 with TRBJ2-7; TRBD1 agrees at 8 bases. Germline V gene sequence: CDR1 SGHVS, CDR2 FNYEAQ. The CDR3 consists of 18 residues. The ends lost 4 bases at V and 0 bases at J; junction bases unmatched: 14. The CDR3, as DNA: TGTGCCAGCAGCTCCTTAATAGGCCGGGACAGGTTCTCCTACGAGCAGTACTTC. It yields the protein CASSSLIGRDRFSYEQYF.

This clone was counted between two and nine times. V gene TRBV2 combines with J gene TRBJ2-7, with TRBD2 identical over 8 bases. Germline V lookup: CDR1 SNHLY, CDR2 FYNNEI. The CDR3 loop spans 14 amino acids. With 3 bases clipped from V and 6 bases from J, the junction kept 7 bases outside the gene matches. In DNA, the CDR3 is TGTGCCAGCAGTGACGGGGGGGAAGGGCTCGAGCAGTACTTC. Protein product: CASSDGGEGLEQYF.

The chain links TRBV19 to TRBJ1-2; 12 bases agree with TRBD1. The CDR3 loop spans 15 amino acids. The germline gives CDR1 LNHDA, CDR2 SQIVND (reference sequence). The J segment lost 3 bases and the V segment lost 8 bases, leaving 7 bases of the junction unmatched. The CDR3 nucleotides read TGTGCCAGTGGGACAGGGGGCCCTCCCGACTATGGCTACACCTTC. It is translated as CASGTGGPPDYGYTF. The entire variable domain, with the rest obtained from reference TRBV19 and TRBJ1-2, is as follows: DGGITQSPKYLFRKEGQNVTLSCEQNLNHDAMYWYRQDPGQGLRLIYYSQIVNDFQKGDIAEGYSVSREKKESFPLTVTSAQKNPTAFYLCASGTGGPPDYGYTFGSGTRLTVV.